This T cell receptor beta chain was sequenced for a study of post-analysis software for immune sequencing data. The authors incorporated unique molecular identifiers into the TCR beta cDNA libraries. TCRdb reanalysed the PCR reads using MiXCR and keeps one entry per CDR3 protein. The sample includes around 700,000 distinct CDR3 sequences, approximately 59% of them seen just once. Ten or more counts support this clonotype. Its antigen is not known. Study-level findings and limits: Five or six TRBV segments were more frequent in patients than controls; TRBV5-6, TRBV5-1 and TRBV20-1 belonged to this group.

There are 10 residues in the CDR3. Trimming cost V 3 bases and J 3 bases, with 1 base left between them. CDR1 and CDR2 (germline): DFQATT, SNEGSKA (reference sequence). This chain uses TRBV20-1 with TRBJ2-3, with D unresolved. The sequencing input was blood. The receptor was derived from a girl aged 2-9 years with multiple sclerosis. The CDR3, as DNA: TGCAGTGCTAGGACAGATACGCAGTATTTT. Its protein is CSARTDTQYF.